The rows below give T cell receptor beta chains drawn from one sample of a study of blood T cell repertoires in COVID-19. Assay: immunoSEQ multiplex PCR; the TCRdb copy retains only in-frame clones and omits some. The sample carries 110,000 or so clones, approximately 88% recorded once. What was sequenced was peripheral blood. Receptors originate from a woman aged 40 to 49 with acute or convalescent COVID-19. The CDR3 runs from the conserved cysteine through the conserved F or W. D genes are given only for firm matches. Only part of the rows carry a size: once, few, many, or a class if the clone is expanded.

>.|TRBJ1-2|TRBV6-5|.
CASRYSGTNYGYTF
TGTGCCAGCAGATATTCCGGGACAAACTATGGCTACACCTTC
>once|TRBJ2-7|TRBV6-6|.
CASSLTSTGKLSYEQYF
TGTGCCAGCAGTCTCACCTCAACAGGGAAACTATCCTACGAGCAGTACTTC
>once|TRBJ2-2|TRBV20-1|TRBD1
CSAFDRGELFF
TGCAGTGCTTTCGACAGGGGTGAGCTGTTTTTT
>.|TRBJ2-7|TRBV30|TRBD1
CALTRDREDEQYF
TGTGCCTTAACCCGGGACAGGGAGGACGAGCAGTACTTC
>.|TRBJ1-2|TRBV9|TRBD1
CASSTSPGQKNYGYTF
TGTGCCAGCAGCACATCACCGGGACAGAAGAACTATGGCTACACCTTC
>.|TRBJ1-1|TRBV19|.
CASSPHPLLMNTEAFF
TGTGCCAGTAGCCCACACCCCCTGCTCATGAACACTGAAGCTTTCTTT
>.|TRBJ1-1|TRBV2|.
CASSEAGVGTEAFF
TGTGCCAGCAGTGAAGCAGGGGTTGGGACTGAAGCTTTCTTT
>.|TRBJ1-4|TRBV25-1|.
CASSDSGPVEKLFF
TGTGCCAGCAGTGATTCTGGTCCAGTTGAAAAACTGTTTTTT
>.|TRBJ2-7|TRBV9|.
CASSVAGSASSEQYF
TGTGCCAGCAGCGTAGCAGGGTCCGCTTCCTCCGAGCAGTACTTC
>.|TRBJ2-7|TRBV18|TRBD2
CASSPMGGATSHEQYF
TGTGCCAGCTCACCAATGGGAGGGGCCACGTCCCACGAGCAGTACTTC
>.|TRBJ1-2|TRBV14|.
CASSPQSTGTSYTF
TGTGCCAGCAGCCCCCAATCGACAGGAACAAGCTACACCTTC
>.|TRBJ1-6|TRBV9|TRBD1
CASRGQGTHSPLHF
TGTGCCAGCAGGGGACAGGGGACCCATTCACCCCTCCACTTT
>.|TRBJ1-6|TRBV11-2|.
CASSLDGVLSSYNSPLHF
TGTGCCAGCAGCTTAGATGGTGTTCTGAGCTCCTATAATTCACCCCTCCACTTT
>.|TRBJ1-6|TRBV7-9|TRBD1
CASSLGTGKWPLHF
TGTGCCAGCAGCCTAGGGACAGGGAAGTGGCCCCTCCACTTT
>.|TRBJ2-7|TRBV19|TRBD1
CASGRQGVPKEQYF
TGTGCCAGCGGAAGACAGGGGGTCCCCAAGGAGCAGTACTTC
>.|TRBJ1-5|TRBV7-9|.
CASSSGDSAQHF
TGTGCCAGCAGCAGTGGGGACTCAGCCCAGCATTTT
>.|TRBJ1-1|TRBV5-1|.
CASSQAALGTEAFF
TGCGCCAGCAGCCAGGCCGCCCTGGGCACTGAAGCTTTCTTT
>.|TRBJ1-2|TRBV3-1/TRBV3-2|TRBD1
CASSPGRAGQGVYGYTF
TGTGCCAGCAGCCCCGGCCGAGCGGGACAGGGAGTCTATGGCTACACCTTC
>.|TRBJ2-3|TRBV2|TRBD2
CARSDTRAGGADTQYF
TGTGCCAGAAGTGATACTCGAGCGGGGGGGGCAGATACGCAGTATTTT
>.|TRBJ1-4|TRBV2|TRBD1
CASSATGEEKLFF
TGTGCCAGCAGTGCGACAGGGGAGGAAAAACTGTTTTTT
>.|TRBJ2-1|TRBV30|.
CAWSVVGGVDEQFF
TGTGCCTGGAGTGTGGTCGGCGGGGTGGATGAGCAGTTCTTC
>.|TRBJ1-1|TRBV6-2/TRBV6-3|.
CASSPLPESGEAFF
TGTGCCAGCAGCCCGCTACCGGAGTCCGGTGAAGCTTTCTTT
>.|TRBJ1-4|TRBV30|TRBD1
CAWGTGTVNEKLFF
TGTGCCTGGGGAACTGGGACAGTAAATGAAAAACTGTTTTTT
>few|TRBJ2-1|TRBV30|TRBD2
CAWSTGLAGGLDEQFF
TGTGCCTGGAGCACGGGACTAGCGGGGGGGCTCGATGAGCAGTTCTTC
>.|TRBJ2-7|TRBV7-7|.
CASSLGLAFEQYF
TGTGCCAGCAGCTTAGGGCTAGCGTTCGAGCAGTACTTC
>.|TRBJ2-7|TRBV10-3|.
CAISESNIYEQYF
TGTGCCATCAGTGAGTCTAATATCTACGAGCAGTACTTC
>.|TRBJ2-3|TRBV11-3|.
CASALGGSATQYF
TGTGCCAGCGCTCTAGGGGGTAGCGCTACGCAGTATTTT
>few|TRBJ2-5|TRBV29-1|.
CSVEGEELGETQYF
TGCAGCGTTGAAGGCGAGGAGCTAGGTGAGACCCAGTACTTC
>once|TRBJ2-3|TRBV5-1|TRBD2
CASSYERGSTDTQYF
TGCGCCAGCAGCTACGAGCGGGGGAGCACAGATACGCAGTATTTT
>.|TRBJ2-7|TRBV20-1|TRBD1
CSASPGQRYEQYF
TGCAGTGCTAGTCCGGGACAGCGCTACGAGCAGTACTTC
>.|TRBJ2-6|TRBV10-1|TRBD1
CASSAGQGSGANVLTF
TGCGCCAGCAGCGCGGGACAGGGGAGCGGGGCCAACGTCCTGACTTTC
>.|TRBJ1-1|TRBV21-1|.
CASSKTRGQEQNTEAFF
TGTGCCAGCAGCAAAACGCGGGGACAGGAACAGAACACTGAAGCTTTCTTT
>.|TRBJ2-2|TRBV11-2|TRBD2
CASSRGGTNTGELFF
TGTGCCAGCAGCCGCGGGGGAACGAACACCGGGGAGCTGTTTTTT
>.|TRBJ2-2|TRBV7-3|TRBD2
CASSLQAGGRTGELFF
TGTGCCAGCAGCTTACAAGCGGGGGGACGGACCGGGGAGCTGTTTTTT
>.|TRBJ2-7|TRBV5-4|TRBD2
CASSLGAGTSGGMYF
TGTGCCAGCAGCTTGGGGGCGGGTACTAGCGGGGGTATGTACTTC
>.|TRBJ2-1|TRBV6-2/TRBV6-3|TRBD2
CASSLGTSGHNEQFF
TGTGCCAGCAGTTTAGGAACTAGCGGCCACAATGAGCAGTTCTTC
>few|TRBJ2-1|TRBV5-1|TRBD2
CASRLGLAGALGEQFF
TGCGCCAGCAGGCTCGGACTAGCGGGGGCCCTGGGTGAGCAGTTCTTC
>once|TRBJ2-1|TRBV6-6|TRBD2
CASSDGLVVPFF
TGTGCCAGCAGCGATGGACTAGTTGTTCCGTTCTTC
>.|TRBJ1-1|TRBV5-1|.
CASSQGGEAFF
TGCGCCAGCAGCCAGGGAGGTGAAGCTTTCTTT
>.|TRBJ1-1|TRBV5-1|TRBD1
CASSRDSLNTEAFF
TGCGCCAGCAGCCGGGACAGCCTGAACACTGAAGCTTTCTTT